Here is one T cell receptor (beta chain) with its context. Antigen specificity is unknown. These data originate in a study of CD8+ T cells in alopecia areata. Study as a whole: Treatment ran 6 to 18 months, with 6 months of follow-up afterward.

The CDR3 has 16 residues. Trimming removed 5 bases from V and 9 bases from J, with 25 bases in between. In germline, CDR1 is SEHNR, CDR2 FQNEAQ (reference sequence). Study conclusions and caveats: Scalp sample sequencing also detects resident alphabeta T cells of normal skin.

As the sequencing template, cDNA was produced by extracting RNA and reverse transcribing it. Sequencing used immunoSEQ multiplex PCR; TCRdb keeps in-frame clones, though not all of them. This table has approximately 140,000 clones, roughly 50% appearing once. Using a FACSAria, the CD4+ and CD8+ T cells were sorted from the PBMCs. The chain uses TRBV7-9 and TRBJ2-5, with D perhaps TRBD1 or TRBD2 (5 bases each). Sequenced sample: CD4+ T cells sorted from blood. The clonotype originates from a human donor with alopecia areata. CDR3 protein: CASSAAGDPRVGAQYF. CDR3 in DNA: TGTGCCAGCAGCGCCGCCGGGGACCCCCGAGTTGGGGCCCAGTACTTC.